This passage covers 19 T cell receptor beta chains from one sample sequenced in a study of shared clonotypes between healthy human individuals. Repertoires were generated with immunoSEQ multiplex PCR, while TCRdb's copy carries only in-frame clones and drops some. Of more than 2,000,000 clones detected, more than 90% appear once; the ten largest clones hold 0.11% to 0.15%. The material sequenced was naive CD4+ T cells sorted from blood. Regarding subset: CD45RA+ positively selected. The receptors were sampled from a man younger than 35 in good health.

CDR3 bases: TGTGCCAGCAGTGGTCCGCGGGACCTTTATAGCAATCAGCCCCAGCATTTT. This gives the protein CASSGPRDLYSNQPQHF. V gene TRBV6-9 combines with J gene TRBJ1-5, with D tentatively TRBD1 (5 bases). V lost 5 bases and J lost 0, with 17 bases in between. This CDR3 region has 17 residues. The germline V gene encodes CDR1 MNHGY and CDR2 SVAAGI.

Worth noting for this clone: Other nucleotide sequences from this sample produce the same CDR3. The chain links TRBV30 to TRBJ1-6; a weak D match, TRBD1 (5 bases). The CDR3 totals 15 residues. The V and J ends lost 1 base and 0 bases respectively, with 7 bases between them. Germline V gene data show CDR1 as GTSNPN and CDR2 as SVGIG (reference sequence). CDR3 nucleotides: TGTGCCTGGAGTGGGGGCGGCTCCTATAATTCACCCCTCCACTTT. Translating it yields CAWSGGGSYNSPLHF. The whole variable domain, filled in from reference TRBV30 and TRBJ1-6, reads SQTIHQWPATLVQPVGSPLSLECTVEGTSNPNLYWYRQAAGRGLQLLFYSVGIGQISSEVPQNLSASRPQDRQFILSSKKLLLSDSGFYLCAWSGGGSYNSPLHFGNGTRLTVT.

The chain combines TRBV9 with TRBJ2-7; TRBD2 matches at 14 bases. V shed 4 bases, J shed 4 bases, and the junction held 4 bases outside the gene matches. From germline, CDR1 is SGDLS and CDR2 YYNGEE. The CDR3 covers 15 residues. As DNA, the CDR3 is TGTGCCAGCAGCAGGGGACTAGCGGGGGAATACGAGCAGTACTTC. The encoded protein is CASSRGLAGEYEQYF.

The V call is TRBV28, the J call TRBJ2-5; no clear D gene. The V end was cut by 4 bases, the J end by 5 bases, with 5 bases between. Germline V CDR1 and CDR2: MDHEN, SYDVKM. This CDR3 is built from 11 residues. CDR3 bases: TGTGCCAGCAGTTCTTACGAGACCCAGTACTTC. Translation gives CASSSYETQYF.

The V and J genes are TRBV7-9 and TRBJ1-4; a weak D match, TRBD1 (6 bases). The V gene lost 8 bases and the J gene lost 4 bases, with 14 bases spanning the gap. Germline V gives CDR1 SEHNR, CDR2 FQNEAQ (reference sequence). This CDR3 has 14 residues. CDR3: CASGRDNFNEKLFF. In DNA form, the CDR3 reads TGTGCCAGCGGTAGGGACAACTTTAATGAAAAACTGTTTTTT.

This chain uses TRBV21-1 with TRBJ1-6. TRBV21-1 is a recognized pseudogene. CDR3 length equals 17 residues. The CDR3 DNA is TGTGCCAGCAGCTCCGACCCGGGACCGCCTCAGGGTTCACCCCTCCACTTT. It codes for CASSSDPGPPQGSPLHF.

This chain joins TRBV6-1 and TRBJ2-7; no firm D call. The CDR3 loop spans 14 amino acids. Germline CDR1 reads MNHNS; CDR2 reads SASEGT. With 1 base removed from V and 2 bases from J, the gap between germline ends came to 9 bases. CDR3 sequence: CASSEGTATYEQYF. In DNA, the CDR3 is TGTGCCAGCAGTGAAGGGACGGCGACCTACGAGCAGTACTTC.

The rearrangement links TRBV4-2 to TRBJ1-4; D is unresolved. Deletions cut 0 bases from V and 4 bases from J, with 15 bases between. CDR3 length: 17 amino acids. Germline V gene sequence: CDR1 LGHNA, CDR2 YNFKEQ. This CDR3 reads CASSQDLGQAGNEKLFF. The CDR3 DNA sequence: TGTGCCAGCAGCCAAGATCTAGGCCAGGCTGGTAATGAAAAACTGTTTTTT.

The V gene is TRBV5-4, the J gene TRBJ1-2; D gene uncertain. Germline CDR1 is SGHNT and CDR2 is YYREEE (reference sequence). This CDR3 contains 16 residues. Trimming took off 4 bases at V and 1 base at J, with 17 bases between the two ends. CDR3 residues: CASSPRSQVVNYGYTF. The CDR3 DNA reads TGTGCCAGCAGCCCCCGTAGTCAGGTGGTTAACTATGGCTACACCTTC.

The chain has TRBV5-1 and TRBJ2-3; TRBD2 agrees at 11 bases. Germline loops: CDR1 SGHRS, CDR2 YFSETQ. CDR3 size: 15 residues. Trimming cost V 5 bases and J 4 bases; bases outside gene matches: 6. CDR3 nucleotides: TGCGCCAGCAGTTGGGGGACTAGCGGACCAGATACGCAGTATTTT. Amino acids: CASSWGTSGPDTQYF.

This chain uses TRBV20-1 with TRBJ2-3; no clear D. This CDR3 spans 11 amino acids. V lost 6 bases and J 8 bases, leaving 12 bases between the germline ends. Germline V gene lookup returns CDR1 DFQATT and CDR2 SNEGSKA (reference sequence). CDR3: CSASADPTQYF. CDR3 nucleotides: TGCAGTGCCTCTGCCGATCCTACGCAGTATTTT.

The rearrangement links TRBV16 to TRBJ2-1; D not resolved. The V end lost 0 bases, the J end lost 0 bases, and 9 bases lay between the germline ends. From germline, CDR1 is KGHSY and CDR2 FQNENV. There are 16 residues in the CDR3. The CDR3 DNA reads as TGTGCCAGCAGCCAATCGAACATAAACTCCTACAATGAGCAGTTCTTC. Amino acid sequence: CASSQSNINSYNEQFF.

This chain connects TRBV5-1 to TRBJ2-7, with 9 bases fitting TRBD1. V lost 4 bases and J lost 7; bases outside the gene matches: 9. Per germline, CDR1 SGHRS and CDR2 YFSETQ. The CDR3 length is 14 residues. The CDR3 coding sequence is TGCGCCAGCAGCACGAGGACAGGGGCGAGGGAGCAGTACTTC. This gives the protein CASSTRTGAREQYF.

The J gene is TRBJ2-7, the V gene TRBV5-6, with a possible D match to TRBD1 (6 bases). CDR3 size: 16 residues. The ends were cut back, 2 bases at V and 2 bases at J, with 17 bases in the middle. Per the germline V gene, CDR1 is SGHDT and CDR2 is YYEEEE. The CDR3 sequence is CASSLGYRDTPYEQYF. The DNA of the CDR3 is TGTGCCAGCAGCTTAGGATACAGGGACACGCCCTACGAGCAGTACTTC.

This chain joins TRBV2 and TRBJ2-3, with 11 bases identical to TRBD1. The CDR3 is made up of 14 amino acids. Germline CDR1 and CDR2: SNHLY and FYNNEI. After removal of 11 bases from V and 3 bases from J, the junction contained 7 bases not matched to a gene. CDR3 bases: TGTGCCGGCGGACAGGGGGCTAGGACAGATACGCAGTATTTT. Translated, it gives CAGGQGARTDTQYF.

CDR3 sequence (DNA): TGCAGCGCCCAAGGGACAGGGGTCAATGAGCAGTTCTTC. It encodes CSAQGTGVNEQFF. The rearrangement joins TRBV29-1 to TRBJ2-1; 10 bases line up with TRBD1. The CDR3 loop spans 13 amino acids. The V segment lost 7 bases and the J segment 6 bases; nucleotides outside the gene matches: 6. The germline V gene has CDR1 SQVTM and CDR2 ANQGSEA.

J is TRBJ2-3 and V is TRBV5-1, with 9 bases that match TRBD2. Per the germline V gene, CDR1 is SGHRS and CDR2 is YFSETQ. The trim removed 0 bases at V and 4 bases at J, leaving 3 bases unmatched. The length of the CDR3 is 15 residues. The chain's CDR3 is CASSLASGTADTQYF. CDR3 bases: TGCGCCAGCAGCTTGGCTAGCGGGACCGCAGATACGCAGTATTTT.

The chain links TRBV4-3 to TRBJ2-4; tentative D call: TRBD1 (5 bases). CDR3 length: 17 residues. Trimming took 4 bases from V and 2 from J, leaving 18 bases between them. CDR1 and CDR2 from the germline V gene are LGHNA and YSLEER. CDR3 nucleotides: TGCGCCAGCAGCCTCAGACAGTTTGCTGAGTCCAAAAACATTCAGTACTTC. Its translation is CASSLRQFAESKNIQYF.

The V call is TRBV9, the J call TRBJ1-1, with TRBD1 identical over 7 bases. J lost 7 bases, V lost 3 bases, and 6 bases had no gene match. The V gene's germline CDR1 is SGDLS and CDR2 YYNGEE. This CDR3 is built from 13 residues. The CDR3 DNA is TGTGCCAGCAGCGCCCGACAGGGTGGTGAAGCTTTCTTT. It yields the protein CASSARQGGEAFF.